These 20 T cell receptor beta chains were all obtained from the same sample, sequenced in a study of blood T cell repertoires in COVID-19. Assay used: immunoSEQ multiplex PCR; TCRdb lists only in-frame clones, some missing. Among 150,000 to 200,000 clones, approximately 86% were seen once, and the ten largest hold over 7%. The sample was peripheral blood. The receptor source for this set is a woman aged 80 or over in a cohort sampled during active or convalescent COVID-19.

The J gene is TRBJ1-6, the V gene TRBV7-2; D unclear. This CDR3 region has 14 residues. CDR1 is SGHTA, CDR2 FQGNSA, per germline. V gave up 4 bases and J gave up 10 bases, with 14 bases separating them. CDR3 in DNA: TGTGCCAGCAGCTCCGCCGCGGTAGCCTCACCCCTCCACTTT. Protein: CASSSAAVASPLHF.

In this sample, this clone turned up once. J is TRBJ2-7 and V is TRBV24-1; tentatively, D is TRBD1 (5 bases). This CDR3 is built from 14 residues. CDR1 and CDR2 (germline): KGHDR, SFDVKD. V was clipped by 2 bases and J by 5 bases, with 12 bases between them. The CDR3 loop is CATSDCCRAHEQYV. DNA of the CDR3: TGTGCCACCAGTGATTGTTGCAGGGCTCACGAGCAGTACGTC.

The chain is built from TRBV10-1 and TRBJ2-1; D is perhaps TRBD2 (5 bases). Trimming took off 2 bases at V and 8 bases at J, with 13 bases between the two ends. Looked up from germline, CDR1 is WNHNN and CDR2 is SYGVQD (reference sequence). The CDR3 extends over 14 amino acids. DNA of the CDR3: TGCGCCAGCAGTGAGGCCGCTAGCCCCCATGAGCAGTTCTTC. This codes for CASSEAASPHEQFF.

The CDR3 nucleotides read TGCGCCAGCAGCCCGGGGATCTCTGGAAACACCATATATTTT. It is translated as CASSPGISGNTIYF. The gene calls are TRBV5-1 and TRBJ1-3; D ambiguous. Per the germline V gene, CDR1 is SGHRS and CDR2 is YFSETQ. V dropped 4 bases and J dropped 0 bases, with 8 bases sitting between them. This CDR3 spans 14 amino acids.

The gene calls are TRBV5-1 and TRBJ1-1; the D gene is possibly TRBD1 (6 bases). The V and J ends lost 1 base and 1 base respectively, with 11 bases between them. The germline CDR1 and CDR2 sequences are SGHRS and YFSETQ. The CDR3 length is 15 residues. The CDR3 region has the DNA TGCGCCAGCAGCTTGTATGGGACAAAGAACACTGAAGCTTTCTTT. This encodes CASSLYGTKNTEAFF. Complete variable domain (other parts from reference TRBV5-1 and TRBJ1-1): KAGVTQTPRYLIKTRGQQVTLSCSPISGHRSVSWYQQTPGQGLQFLFEYFSETQRNKGNFPGRFSGRQFSNSRSEMNVSTLELGDSALYLCASSLYGTKNTEAFFGQGTRLTVV.

The V and J genes are TRBV12-3 or TRBV12-4 and TRBJ1-2; D not resolved. This CDR3 comprises 13 residues. Trimming shortened V by 1 base and J by 2 bases, and 5 bases separated the two germline ends. CDR3 nucleotide sequence: TGTGCCAGCAGTTTAGACAGAAACTATGGCTACACCTTC. The encoded protein is CASSLDRNYGYTF.

The chain joins TRBV30 to TRBJ1-2; a weak D match, TRBD1 (6 bases). V dropped 3 bases and J dropped 5 bases, with 16 bases sitting between them. This CDR3 comprises 14 residues. CDR1 and CDR2 (germline): GTSNPN, SVGIG (reference sequence). The CDR3 bases are TGTGCCTGGAGGGTGCCAGGGGTCGAATATGGCTACACCTTC. As protein: CAWRVPGVEYGYTF.

This chain connects TRBV15 to TRBJ2-5; TRBD2 might be the D (6 bases). V was cut by 2 bases and J by 4 bases, with 17 bases left in between. This CDR3 is 16 amino acids long. The germline CDR1 and CDR2 sequences are LNHNV and YYDKDF (reference sequence). The DNA for the CDR3 is TGTGCCACCAGCAGACGGGACTTATTAGCGGCAGAGACCCAGTACTTC. Its translation: CATSRRDLLAAETQYF.

This clone occurred a few times. V and J are TRBV19 and TRBJ1-2; tentatively, D is TRBD1 (5 bases). The CDR3 extends over 14 amino acids. V gave up 1 base and J gave up 0 bases, with 6 bases separating them. CDR1 LNHDA and CDR2 SQIVND come from the germline V gene (reference sequence). CDR3 amino acids: CASSIGTSNYGYTF. The CDR3 nucleotides read TGTGCCAGTAGTATAGGGACATCTAACTATGGCTACACCTTC.

This sequence joins TRBV5-6 and TRBJ2-7, with D perhaps matching TRBD2 (6 bases). Trimming stripped 6 bases from V and 4 bases from J, with 20 bases between. Germline V gives CDR1 SGHDT, CDR2 YYEEEE. The CDR3 is 15 residues long. CDR3 sequence (DNA): TGTGCCAGCACCCACGGGGGTTGGAGGAGGTACGAGCAGTACGTC. As protein: CASTHGGWRRYEQYV.

This chain joins TRBV6-5 and TRBJ2-7; 7 nucleotides agree with TRBD1. After removal of 7 bases from V and 2 bases from J, the junction contained 11 bases not matched to a gene. The CDR3 loop spans 15 amino acids. The V gene's germline CDR1 is MNHEY and CDR2 SVGAGI. The CDR3 sequence is CASNSPRTGAYEQYF. In DNA form, the CDR3 reads TGTGCCAGCAACAGCCCACGGACAGGAGCCTACGAGCAGTACTTC.

This chain connects TRBV19 to TRBJ1-4; tentative D call: TRBD1 (5 bases). Germline CDR1 is LNHDA and CDR2 is SQIVND (reference sequence). The CDR3 consists of 16 residues. Trimming pared 5 bases from V and 0 bases from J, leaving 13 bases between. DNA for the CDR3: TGTGCCAGTAGTCCAGTTGGGGGGGCAACTAATGAAAAACTGTTTTTT. Its protein is CASSPVGGATNEKLFF.

The V gene is TRBV12-3 or TRBV12-4, the J gene TRBJ1-3, with 7 bases identical to TRBD1. The V segment lost 6 bases and the J segment 3 bases; nucleotides outside the gene matches: 2. The CDR3 length is 13 residues. The CDR3 DNA reads as TGTGCCAGCAGGCGGGACAGTGGAAACACCATATATTTT. Its translation is CASRRDSGNTIYF.

V gene TRBV6-2 or TRBV6-3 combines with J gene TRBJ2-3, with 7 bases lining up with TRBD1. Per the germline V gene, CDR1 is MNHEY and CDR2 is SVGEGT. Trimming at V came to 0 bases and at J to 2 bases, leaving 8 bases not matched to a gene. This CDR3 contains 17 residues. This CDR3 reads CASSYSLGQTLTDTQYF. As DNA, the CDR3 is TGTGCCAGCAGTTACTCGTTGGGACAGACCCTCACAGATACGCAGTATTTT.

This chain connects TRBV4-1 to TRBJ1-5, with D possibly TRBD1 on 6 matching bases. The V end lost 0 bases, the J end lost 6 bases, and 15 bases lay between the germline ends. The CDR3 length is 16 residues. Germline V lookup: CDR1 MGHRA, CDR2 YSYEKL. The CDR3 loop is CASSQDGTIGGQPQHF. The CDR3 region has the DNA TGCGCCAGCAGCCAAGATGGGACAATCGGTGGTCAGCCCCAGCATTTT.

The chain links TRBV19 to TRBJ2-4, with no clear D. Trimming stripped 6 bases from V and 0 bases from J, with 9 bases between. The CDR3 is 14 residues long. CDR1 and CDR2 from the germline V gene are LNHDA and SQIVND (reference sequence). The CDR3 DNA reads TGTGCCAGTAGGGCCCTTTTAGCCAAAAACATTCAGTACTTC. Translation: CASRALLAKNIQYF.

This sequence joins TRBV2 and TRBJ2-4; 7 bases match TRBD2. The CDR3 spans 20 residues. The germline V gene encodes CDR1 SNHLY and CDR2 FYNNEI. Trimming cost V 4 bases and J 0 bases; bases outside gene matches: 18. The CDR3 DNA sequence: TGTGCCAGCAGTGCACCACTCACAGCGGGGAGTACTCTAGCCAAAAACATTCAGTACTTC. Residues: CASSAPLTAGSTLAKNIQYF.

The chain carries TRBV7-8 and TRBJ1-4, with D perhaps TRBD1 (5 bases). Germline CDR1 and CDR2: SGHVS and FQNEAQ. The CDR3 consists of 14 residues. V was shortened by 5 bases and J by 7 bases, with 14 bases between the two germline ends. The chain's CDR3 is CASSLRPGGEKLFF. The CDR3 DNA reads TGTGCCAGCAGCCTCAGGCCCGGGGGTGAAAAACTGTTTTTT.

This chain uses TRBV2 with TRBJ2-5; possibly TRBD1 for D (6 bases). CDR3 length equals 13 residues. Germline assignment: CDR1 SNHLY and CDR2 FYNNEI. The V end lost 8 bases, the J end lost 2 bases, and 12 bases lay between the germline ends. In nucleotides, the CDR3 is TGTGCCAGCTTCAGGGGAACGCAAGAGACCCAGTACTTC. Amino acids: CASFRGTQETQYF.

V gene TRBV30 combines with J gene TRBJ1-1, with D possibly matching TRBD1 (6 bases). Germline V gene data show CDR1 as GTSNPN and CDR2 as SVGIG (reference sequence). There are 13 residues in the CDR3. V lost 7 bases, J lost 0 bases, and 12 bases lay in between. The CDR3 loop reads CASWTVMNTEAFF. The CDR3 nucleotides read TGTGCCTCGTGGACAGTGATGAACACTGAAGCTTTCTTT.